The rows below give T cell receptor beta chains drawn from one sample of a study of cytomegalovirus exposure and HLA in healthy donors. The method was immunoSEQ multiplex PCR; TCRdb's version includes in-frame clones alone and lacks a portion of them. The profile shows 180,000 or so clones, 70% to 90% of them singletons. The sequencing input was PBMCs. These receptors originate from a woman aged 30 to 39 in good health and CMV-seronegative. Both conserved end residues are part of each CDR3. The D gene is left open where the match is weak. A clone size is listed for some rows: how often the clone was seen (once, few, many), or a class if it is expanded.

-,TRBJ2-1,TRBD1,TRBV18,CASSPLPQGAADEQFF,TGTGCCAGCTCACCCCTACCCCAGGGGGCGGCCGATGAGCAGTTCTTC
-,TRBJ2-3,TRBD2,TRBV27,CASSPLWTSGITDTQYF,TGTGCCAGCAGTCCCCTCTGGACTAGCGGGATTACAGATACGCAGTATTTT
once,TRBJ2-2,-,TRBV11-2,CASSLVGGPNTGELFF,TGTGCCAGCAGCTTAGTCGGCGGGCCCAACACCGGGGAGCTGTTTTTT
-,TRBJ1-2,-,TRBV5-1,CASSLGRVQKDYGYTF,TGCGCCAGCAGCTTGGGACGGGTCCAAAAGGACTATGGCTACACCTTC
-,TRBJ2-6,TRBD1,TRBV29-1,CSALGTGSQSGANVLTF,TGCAGCGCCCTTGGGACAGGGAGTCAATCTGGGGCCAACGTCCTGACTTTC
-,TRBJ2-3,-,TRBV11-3,CASSKLGPDTQYF,TGTGCCAGCAGTAAACTAGGTCCAGATACGCAGTATTTT
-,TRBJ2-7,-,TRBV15,CATSRAGLEAYEQYF,TGTGCCACCAGCAGGGCGGGACTGGAGGCCTACGAGCAGTACTTC
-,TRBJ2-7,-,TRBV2,CASSARLGHEQYF,TGTGCCAGCAGTGCCAGACTAGGCCACGAGCAGTACTTC
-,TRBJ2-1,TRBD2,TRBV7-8,CASSLTSGLVGEQFF,TGTGCCAGCAGCCTAACCTCCGGACTAGTCGGGGAGCAGTTCTTC
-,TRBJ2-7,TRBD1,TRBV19,CASSDRGTYEQYF,TGTGCCAGTAGCGACAGGGGTACCTACGAGCAGTACTTC
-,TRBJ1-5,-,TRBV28,CASSVTNPRNQPQHF,TGTGCCAGCAGTGTGACAAACCCGCGCAATCAGCCCCAGCATTTT
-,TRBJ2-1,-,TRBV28,CASSFMGGGEQFF,TGTGCCAGCAGTTTCATGGGGGGAGGTGAGCAGTTCTTC
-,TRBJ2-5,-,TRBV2,CASTWGGEETQYF,TGTGCCAGCACTTGGGGGGGCGAGGAGACCCAGTACTTC
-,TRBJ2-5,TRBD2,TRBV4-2,CASSRPGLAGETQYF,TGTGCCAGCAGCCGACCGGGACTAGCGGGAGAGACCCAGTACTTC
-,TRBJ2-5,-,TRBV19,CASSIGGLSKETQYF,TGTGCCAGTAGTATAGGTGGACTCTCAAAAGAGACCCAGTACTTC
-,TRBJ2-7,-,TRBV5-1,CASSTGTAYEQYF,TGCGCCAGCAGCACAGGGACCGCATACGAGCAGTACTTC
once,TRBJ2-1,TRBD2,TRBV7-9,CASSPLAGGPGNEQFF,TGTGCCAGCAGCCCACTAGCGGGGGGGCCGGGGAATGAGCAGTTCTTC
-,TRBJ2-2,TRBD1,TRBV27,CASSPLDRGVSGELFF,TGTGCCAGCAGCCCTCTCGACAGGGGGGTTAGCGGGGAGCTGTTTTTT
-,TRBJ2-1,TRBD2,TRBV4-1,CASSQDGGGWNEQFF,TGCGCCAGCAGCCAAGACGGGGGGGGGTGGAATGAGCAGTTCTTC
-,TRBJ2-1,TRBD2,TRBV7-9,CASSFVAGGPMNEQFF,TGTGCCAGCAGCTTTGTAGCGGGAGGGCCAATGAATGAGCAGTTCTTC
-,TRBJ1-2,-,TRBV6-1,CASSDREFYGYTF,TGTGCCAGCAGTGATAGAGAATTCTATGGCTACACCTTC
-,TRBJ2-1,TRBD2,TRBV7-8,CASSSRLAVYNEQFF,TGTGCCAGCAGCTCCCGACTAGCGGTCTACAATGAGCAGTTCTTC
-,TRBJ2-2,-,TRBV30,CAWSVGFRQLNTGELFF,TGTGCCTGGAGTGTGGGGTTTCGACAGTTAAACACCGGGGAGCTGTTTTTT
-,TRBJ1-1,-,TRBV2,CAAGDTEAFF,TGTGCCGCAGGGGACACTGAAGCTTTCTTT
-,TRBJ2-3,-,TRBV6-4,CASSLSPNGEDTQYF,TGTGCCAGCAGTCTGAGCCCTAACGGAGAAGATACGCAGTATTTT
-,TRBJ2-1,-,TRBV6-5,CACGSYNEQFF,TGTGCCTGCGGCTCCTACAATGAGCAGTTCTTC
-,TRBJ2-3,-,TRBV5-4,CASSPDLSRTDTQYF,TGTGCCAGCAGCCCGGACTTATCACGCACAGATACGCAGTATTTT
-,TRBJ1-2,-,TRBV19,CASSPKGVYGYTF,TGTGCCAGTAGTCCAAAAGGGGTCTATGGCTACACCTTC
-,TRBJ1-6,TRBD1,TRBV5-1,CASSFTGGDSPLHF,TGCGCCAGCAGCTTTACAGGGGGCGATTCACCCCTCCACTTT
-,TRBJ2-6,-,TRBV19,CASSINVGTFRSGANVLTF,TGTGCCAGTAGTATAAATGTGGGCACTTTCCGCTCTGGGGCCAACGTCCTGACTTTC
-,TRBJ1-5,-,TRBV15,CATSRGQINQPQHF,TGTGCCACCAGCAGAGGCCAGATTAATCAGCCCCAGCATTTT
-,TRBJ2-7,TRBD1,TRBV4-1,CASSHISGQGRNEQYF,TGCGCCAGCAGCCACATCTCGGGACAGGGGCGGAACGAGCAGTACTTC
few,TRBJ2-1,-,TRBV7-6,CASSLEAHEQFF,TGTGCCAGCAGCTTAGAAGCCCATGAGCAGTTCTTC
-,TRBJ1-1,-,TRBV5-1,CASSLAGDTEAFF,TGCGCCAGCAGCTTGGCCGGTGACACTGAAGCTTTCTTT
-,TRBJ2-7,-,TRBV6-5,CASSSPGLEIYEQYF,TGTGCCAGCAGTTCCCCGGGACTGGAAATCTACGAGCAGTACTTC
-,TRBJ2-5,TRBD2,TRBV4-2,CASSQDLRGDSQETQYF,TGTGCCAGCAGCCAAGATCTACGGGGGGACTCACAAGAGACCCAGTACTTC
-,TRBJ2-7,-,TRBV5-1,CASSLGSSSYEQYF,TGCGCCAGCAGCTTGGGGTCTAGCTCCTACGAGCAGTACTTC
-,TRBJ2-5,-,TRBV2,CASSESRLGLNRVQETQYF,TGTGCCAGCAGTGAATCTCGGTTGGGTTTAAACAGGGTCCAAGAGACCCAGTACTTC
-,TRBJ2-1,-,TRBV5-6,CASSGLPPEQFF,TGTGCCAGCAGTGGACTGCCACCTGAGCAGTTCTTC
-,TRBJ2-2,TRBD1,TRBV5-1,CASSPGQEYTGELFF,TGCGCCAGCAGCCCGGGACAGGAGTACACCGGGGAGCTGTTTTTT
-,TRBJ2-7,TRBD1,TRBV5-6,CASSRGQGHSYEQYF,TGTGCCAGCAGCCGGGGACAGGGTCACTCCTACGAGCAGTACTTC
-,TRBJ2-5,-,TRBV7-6,CASSTGTMETQYF,TGTGCCAGCAGTACCGGGACAATGGAGACCCAGTACTTC
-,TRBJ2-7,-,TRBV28,CASTTQGASYEQYF,TGTGCCAGCACCACACAGGGTGCTTCCTACGAGCAGTACTTC
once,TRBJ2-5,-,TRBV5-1,CASSLGGPGQETQYF,TGCGCCAGCAGCTTGGGCGGGCCAGGACAAGAGACCCAGTACTTC
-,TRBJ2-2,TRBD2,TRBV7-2,CASSSPGRDNTGELFF,TGTGCCAGCAGCTCCCCCGGGAGGGATAACACCGGGGAGCTGTTTTTT
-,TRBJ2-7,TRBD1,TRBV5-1,CASSLGTGGTYEQYF,TGCGCCAGCAGCTTGGGGACAGGGGGCACCTACGAGCAGTACTTC
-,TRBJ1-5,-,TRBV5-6,CASSERGAGQPQHF,TGTGCCAGCAGCGAGCGGGGGGCAGGTCAGCCCCAGCATTTT
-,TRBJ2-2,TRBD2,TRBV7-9,CASTSSGGVHTGELFF,TGTGCCAGCACTTCTAGCGGGGGGGTACACACCGGGGAGCTGTTTTTT
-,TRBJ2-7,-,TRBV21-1,CASSHRHDTSPGQGADYEQYF,TGTGCCAGCAGCCACCGGCATGATACCTCGCCGGGACAGGGGGCAGACTACGAGCAGTACTTC
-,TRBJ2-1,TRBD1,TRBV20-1,CSWDSYNEQFF,TGCAGCTGGGACAGCTACAATGAGCAGTTCTTC
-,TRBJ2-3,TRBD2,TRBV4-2,CASSPMGLAGGISTDTQYF,TGTGCCAGCAGCCCTATGGGACTAGCGGGGGGAATCAGCACAGATACGCAGTATTTT
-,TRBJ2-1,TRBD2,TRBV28,CASSLSSGLAGEWFF,TGTGCCAGCAGTTTAAGTTCTGGACTAGCGGGAGAGTGGTTCTTC
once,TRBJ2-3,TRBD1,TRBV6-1,CASTLDRGGTDTQYF,TGTGCCAGCACCTTGGACAGGGGAGGCACAGATACGCAGTATTTT
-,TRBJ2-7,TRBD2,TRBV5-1,CASSSEGTSNSEQYF,TGCGCCAGCAGCTCCGAAGGGACTAGCAATTCCGAGCAGTACTTC
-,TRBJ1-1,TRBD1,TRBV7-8,CASSYRRGQGVPEAFF,TGTGCCAGCAGCTACCGCCGCGGACAGGGGGTACCTGAAGCTTTCTTT
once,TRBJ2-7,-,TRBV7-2,CASSPGPHGAYEQYF,TGTGCCAGCAGCCCCGGGCCCCACGGGGCCTACGAGCAGTACTTC
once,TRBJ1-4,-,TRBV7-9,CASSSTVNNEKLFF,TGTGCCAGCAGCTCGACAGTTAACAATGAAAAACTGTTTTTT